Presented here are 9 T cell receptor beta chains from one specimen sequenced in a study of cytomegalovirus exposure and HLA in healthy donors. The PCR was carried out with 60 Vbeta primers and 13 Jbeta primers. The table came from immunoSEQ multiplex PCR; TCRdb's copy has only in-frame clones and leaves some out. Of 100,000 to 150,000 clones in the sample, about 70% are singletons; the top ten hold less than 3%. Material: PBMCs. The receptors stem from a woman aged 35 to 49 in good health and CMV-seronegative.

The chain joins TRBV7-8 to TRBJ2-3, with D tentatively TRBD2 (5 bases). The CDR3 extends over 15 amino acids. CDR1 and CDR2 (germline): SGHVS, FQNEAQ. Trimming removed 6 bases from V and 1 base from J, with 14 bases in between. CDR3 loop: CASRYILRGTDTQYF. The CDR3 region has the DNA TGTGCCAGCAGATATATTCTGCGGGGCACAGATACGCAGTATTTT.

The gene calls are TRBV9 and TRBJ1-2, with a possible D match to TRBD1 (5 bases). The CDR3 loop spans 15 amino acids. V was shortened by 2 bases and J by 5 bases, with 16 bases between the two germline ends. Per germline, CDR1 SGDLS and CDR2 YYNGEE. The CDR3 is CASSVGKTKGYGYTF. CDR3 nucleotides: TGTGCCAGCAGCGTCGGAAAAACCAAGGGGTATGGCTACACCTTC.

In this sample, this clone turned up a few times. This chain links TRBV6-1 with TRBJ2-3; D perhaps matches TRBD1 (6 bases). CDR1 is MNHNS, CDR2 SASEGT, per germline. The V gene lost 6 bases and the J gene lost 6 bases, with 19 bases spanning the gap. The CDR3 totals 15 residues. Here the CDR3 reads CASRLQGNGLDTQYF. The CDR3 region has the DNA TGTGCCAGCAGACTACAGGGTAATGGGTTGGATACGCAGTATTTT.

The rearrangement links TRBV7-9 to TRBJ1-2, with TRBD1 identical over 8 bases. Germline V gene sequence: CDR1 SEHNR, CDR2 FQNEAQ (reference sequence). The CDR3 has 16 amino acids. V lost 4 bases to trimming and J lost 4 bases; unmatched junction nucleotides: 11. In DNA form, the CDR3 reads TGTGCCAGCAGCTCTCCGACAGGGGCCCTACTCTATGGCTACACCTTC. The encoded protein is CASSSPTGALLYGYTF.

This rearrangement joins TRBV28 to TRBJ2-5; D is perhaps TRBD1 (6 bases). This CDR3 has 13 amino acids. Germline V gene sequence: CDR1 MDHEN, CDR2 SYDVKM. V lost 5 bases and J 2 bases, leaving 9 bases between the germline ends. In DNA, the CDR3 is TGTGCCAGCAGTCGGACAGATCAAGAGACCCAGTACTTC. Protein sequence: CASSRTDQETQYF.

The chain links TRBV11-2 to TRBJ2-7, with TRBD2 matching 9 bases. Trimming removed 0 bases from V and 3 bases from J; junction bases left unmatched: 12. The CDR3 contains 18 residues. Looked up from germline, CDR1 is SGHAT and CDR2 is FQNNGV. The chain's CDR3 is CASSLERGGRKLYYEQYF. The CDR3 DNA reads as TGTGCCAGCAGCTTAGAGCGGGGGGGGCGGAAACTCTACTACGAGCAGTACTTC.

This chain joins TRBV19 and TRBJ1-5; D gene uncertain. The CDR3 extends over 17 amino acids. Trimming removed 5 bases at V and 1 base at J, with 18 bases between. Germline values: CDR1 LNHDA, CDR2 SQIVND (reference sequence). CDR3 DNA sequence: TGTGCCAGTAGTCCACGTGGCGAAACTAAAAGCAATCAGCCCCAGCATTTT. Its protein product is CASSPRGETKSNQPQHF.

In nucleotides, the CDR3 is TGTGCCAGCAGGCGTGACACCAACTATGGCTACACCTTC. The encoded protein is CASRRDTNYGYTF. This chain links TRBV28 with TRBJ1-2; D remains unclear. Trimming pared 6 bases from V and 2 bases from J, leaving 10 bases between. The CDR3 totals 13 residues. The germline V gene encodes CDR1 MDHEN and CDR2 SYDVKM.

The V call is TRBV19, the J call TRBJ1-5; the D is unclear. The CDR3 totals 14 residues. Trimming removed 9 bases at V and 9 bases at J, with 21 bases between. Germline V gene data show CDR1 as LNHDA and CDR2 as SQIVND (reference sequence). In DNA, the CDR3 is TGTGCCAGCTTCCCTGGGTCCGGGAACGGGCCCCAGCATTTT. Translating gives CASFPGSGNGPQHF.